Sequencing of this TCR beta chain was carried out in a study of blood T cells in healthy people across ages. The V and J ends lost 0 bases and 3 bases, in that order; junction bases with no gene match: 8. CDR1 and CDR2 (germline): LGHNA, YSLEER. This CDR3 has 17 residues. Each donor gave roughly 9.8 milliliters of peripheral blood. Extraction yielded at least 6 micrograms of total RNA per sample. Next came a second PCR, run for about 6 to 11 cycles, which used a sample-barcoded 5' primer along with a J-beta primer mix. A single record per CDR3 protein comes from TCRdb applying MiXCR to the 5' RACE reads. The sample holds around 800,000 distinct CDR3 sequences, 20% to 30% seen once. The sample was also reused in another study, on T cells of mothers and their children. That study adds: Reads obtained per mother exceeded 9.5 million TCR beta CDR3 reads, with some 3 million obtained per child. Nobody spotted any persistent microchimeric T cell clones.

The chain joins TRBV4-3 to TRBJ2-1; 7 bases agree with TRBD1. The specimen sequenced was blood. The source of this sequence is a boy younger than 18 in good health. In nucleotides, the CDR3 is TGCGCCAGCAGCCAAGAGGCAAAGGGGACAGTCTACAATGAGCAGTTCTTC. This codes for CASSQEAKGTVYNEQFF.